These 3 T cell receptor beta chains came from one sample sequenced in a study of control samples from healthy donors and cancer patients. Sequenced by immunoSEQ multiplex PCR; TCRdb stores in-frame clones only, minus some. The sample records about 170,000 clones, just under 95% being singletons. Material: blood. The receptors derive from a woman aged 55-69 years in good health.

This chain uses TRBV18 with TRBJ2-7, with D perhaps being TRBD1 or TRBD2 (6 bases each). Trimming removed 6 bases at V and 2 bases at J, with 17 bases between. This CDR3 spans 15 amino acids. Germline loops: CDR1 KGHSH, CDR2 LQKENI. The CDR3 DNA reads TGTGCCAGCTCGCAGTATGTCGGGGGCCCCTACGAGCAGTACTTC. Encoded protein: CASSQYVGGPYEQYF. The variable domain in full, completed from reference TRBV18 and TRBJ2-7, reads NAGVMQNPRHLVRRRGQEARLRCSPMKGHSHVYWYRQLPEEGLKFMVYLQKENIIDESGMPKERFSAEFPKEGPSILRIQQVVRGDSAAYFCASSQYVGGPYEQYFGPGTRLTVT.

The rearrangement uses TRBV7-6 and TRBJ1-1; tentatively, D is TRBD1 (6 bases). Trimming cost V 3 bases and J 1 base, with 15 bases left between them. The CDR3 consists of 16 residues. The germline V gene has CDR1 SGHVS and CDR2 FNYEAQ. The CDR3 region has the DNA TGTGCCAGCAGCTTGAATCCCGGGACAACGAACACTGAAGCTTTCTTT. Translation gives CASSLNPGTTNTEAFF.

This chain connects TRBV12-3 or TRBV12-4 to TRBJ1-4; D unresolved. This CDR3 has 13 residues. Trimming removed 6 bases from V and 8 bases from J, with 13 bases in between. The CDR3 coding sequence is TGTGCCAGCAGCCGCCCCGGTATGGAAAAACTGTTTTTT. It codes for CASSRPGMEKLFF.